This record covers a single T cell receptor beta chain. These data come from a study of T cells in Graves' hyperthyroidism and ophthalmopathy. Researchers took RNA transcripts and amplified the TCR beta CDR3 regions from them. The HTBI set primed first-round TCR CDR3 RT-PCR. One entry per CDR3 protein results from TCRdb running MiXCR on the multiplex PCR reads. Of around 340,000 distinct CDR3 sequences in the sample, about 21% were seen once. This CDR3 contains 13 residues. The germline CDR1 and CDR2 sequences are SNHLY and FYNNEI. The V and J ends lost 7 bases and 7 bases respectively, with 14 bases between them.

Material for sequencing was blood. This clonotype originated in a woman between 50 and 59 years old with Graves' hyperthyroidism. The chain carries TRBV2 and TRBJ2-1, with no clear D. This chain's CDR3 is CASTPHSQNEQFF. CDR3 sequence (DNA): TGTGCCAGCACCCCTCACTCCCAGAATGAGCAGTTCTTC.